This T cell receptor (beta chain) appears in the sequencing data of a study of CD4 T cells in relation to SARS-CoV-2 and coronaviruses. About the study: PBMCs were cultured with antigen for less than twelve days before TCR beta sequencing.

The CDR3 totals 13 residues. The V gene lost 9 bases and the J gene lost 6 bases, with 18 bases spanning the gap. Looked up from germline, CDR1 is SGHTS and CDR2 is YDEGEE. The method was immunoSEQ multiplex PCR; TCRdb's version includes in-frame clones alone and lacks a portion of them. The sample includes 12,000 or so clones, 69% of them seen just once. Unexposed donor CD4+ T cells date from about 2011-2018, before the COVID-19 pandemic. CD4+ T cells were isolated from the cells after about nine days of culture. Unexposed-donor CD4+ T cells were probed with SARS-CoV-2 S/N and four cold-coronavirus spikes, cells permitting. This clone was recorded a few times. Its specificity is unknown.

This clonotype was obtained from a human donor in good health. The specimen was CD4+ T cells from PBMCs, cultured in vitro. J is TRBJ1-1 and V is TRBV5-8; D uncertain. CDR3 residues: CATSLGGNPEAFF. In DNA, the CDR3 is TGTGCCACCTCCCTGGGTGGAAACCCTGAAGCTTTCTTT.